The 14 T cell receptor beta chains listed next were all sequenced from one sample in a study of cytomegalovirus exposure and HLA in healthy donors. The PCR had 60 Vbeta and 13 Jbeta primers. Method: immunoSEQ multiplex PCR; TCRdb's copy keeps in-frame clones and lacks some. Of around 150,000 clones in the sample, approximately 83% were seen once. The sample comprised PBMCs. These receptors came from a young man in good health and CMV-seropositive.

The chain uses TRBV11-2 and TRBJ2-3, with 9 bases lining up with TRBD2. Germline CDR1 is SGHAT and CDR2 is FQNNGV. The CDR3 has 17 residues. The trim removed 1 base at V and 4 bases at J, leaving 9 bases unmatched. CDR3 coding DNA: TGTGCCAGCAGCTTAGTCTTCAGCGGGGGGAACGCAGATACGCAGTATTTT. Its translation: CASSLVFSGGNADTQYF.

This clone was observed a few times. This chain connects TRBV6-5 to TRBJ1-1; D not resolved. Germline V lookup: CDR1 MNHEY, CDR2 SVGAGI. CDR3 length: 13 amino acids. Trimming removed 6 bases from V and 7 bases from J, with 15 bases in between. Here the CDR3 DNA reads TGTGCCAGCAGCCCGGCGGGATGGTTTGAAGCTTTCTTT. Translation gives CASSPAGWFEAFF.

The genes are TRBV5-4 and TRBJ2-2; 7 bases match TRBD1. J gave up 1 base and V 3 bases, and 3 bases lay outside the gene matches. This CDR3 has 15 residues. The germline V gene has CDR1 SGHNT and CDR2 YYREEE (reference sequence). The CDR3 loop is CASSSRQGNTGELFF. CDR3 nucleotide sequence: TGTGCCAGCAGCTCCAGACAGGGGAACACCGGGGAGCTGTTTTTT.

The genes are TRBV6-6 and TRBJ2-5; tentatively, D is TRBD1 (5 bases). Near its end, the DNA agrees better with TRBJ2-7, so the J call may be wrong. This CDR3 spans 11 amino acids. Germline values: CDR1 MNHNY, CDR2 SVGAGI (reference sequence). In DNA form, the CDR3 reads TGTGCCATTCAGGGTGGGTACGAGCAGTACTTC. The encoded protein is CAIQGGYEQYF.

V and J are TRBV11-2 and TRBJ1-1; TRBD1 agrees at 8 bases. Germline trimming cut 4 bases from V and 7 bases from J; bases unmatched to any gene: 11. Germline CDR1 SGHAT, CDR2 FQNNGV. This CDR3 has 15 amino acids. The CDR3 bases are TGTGCCAGCAGCTCCCTCAGGGGGCGGAGCGGTGAAGCTTTCTTT. Its protein product is CASSSLRGRSGEAFF.

The V gene is TRBV5-8, the J gene TRBJ2-3; 7 bases agree with TRBD1. The CDR3 consists of 14 residues. V lost 4 bases, J lost 7 bases, and 9 bases stayed unmatched. Germline values: CDR1 SGHTS, CDR2 YDEGEE. Here the CDR3 reads CASSTGQVRNTQYF. CDR3 in DNA: TGTGCCAGCAGCACCGGACAGGTCCGGAATACGCAGTATTTT.

This clone is a singleton in its sample. Other DNA sequences within the sample encode an identical CDR3. V is TRBV5-1 and J is TRBJ2-7, with 9 bases matching TRBD1. The V gene's germline CDR1 is SGHRS and CDR2 YFSETQ. The CDR3 extends over 15 amino acids. Losses at the gene ends were 4 bases for V and 4 bases for J; bases not matched to a gene: 9. The CDR3 DNA follows: TGCGCCAGCAGCGTGGGACAGGGTAGGAATTACGAGCAGTACTTC. Its translation is CASSVGQGRNYEQYF.

This chain's CDR3 is CASILTGGGRGEAFF. The CDR3 coding sequence is TGTGCCAGCATCCTAACCGGGGGGGGTCGCGGTGAAGCTTTCTTT. The chain couples TRBV2 to TRBJ1-1; D is perhaps TRBD1 (5 bases). Germline loops: CDR1 SNHLY, CDR2 FYNNEI. The CDR3 consists of 15 residues. The V end lost 7 bases, the J end lost 7 bases, and 22 bases lay between the germline ends.

The chain links TRBV14 to TRBJ2-5; TRBD1 is a possible D gene (6 bases). CDR3 length: 15 residues. Germline CDR1 reads SGHDN; CDR2 reads FVKESK. V lost 2 bases and J 4 bases, leaving 14 bases between the germline ends. DNA for the CDR3: TGTGCCAGCAGCCAATTGGCAGGGGTAGGAGAGACCCAGTACTTC. Translating gives CASSQLAGVGETQYF.

This chain joins TRBV7-3 and TRBJ2-7; 10 nucleotides line up with TRBD2. The V segment lost 5 bases and the J segment 5 bases; nucleotides outside the gene matches: 12. Germline V gene data show CDR1 as SGHTA and CDR2 as FQGTGA. CDR3 size: 16 residues. The CDR3 protein is CASSPHRAGGRDEQYF. Here the CDR3 DNA reads TGTGCCAGCAGCCCACATCGAGCGGGGGGGCGAGACGAGCAGTACTTC.

The chain combines TRBV27 with TRBJ2-1, with TRBD1 as a possible D gene (5 bases). The CDR3 spans 15 residues. Between the trimmed V and J ends, which lost 0 bases and 3 bases, there was a span of 9 bases. The germline V gene has CDR1 MNHEY and CDR2 SMNVEV (reference sequence). CDR3 protein: CASSLSTDNYNEQFF. The CDR3 DNA reads as TGTGCCAGCAGTTTATCGACGGACAACTACAATGAGCAGTTCTTC.

The rearrangement uses TRBV2 and TRBJ2-7, with 9 bases fitting TRBD2. Germline-derived CDR1 and CDR2 are SNHLY and FYNNEI. Trimming removed 3 bases from V and 2 bases from J; junction bases left unmatched: 5. This CDR3 region has 15 residues. The CDR3 DNA is TGTGCCAGCAGTGATCTTGGCGGGGGGGCCTACGAGCAGTACTTC. Residues: CASSDLGGGAYEQYF.

CDR3 sequence reads: CAWSVRGGASSYNEQFF. The CDR3, as DNA: TGTGCCTGGAGTGTTCGTGGGGGGGCGAGTTCCTACAATGAGCAGTTCTTC. This chain joins TRBV30 and TRBJ2-1, with TRBD2 as a possible D gene (7 bases). The V gene lost 0 bases and the J gene lost 1 base, with 16 bases spanning the gap. The germline V gene encodes CDR1 GTSNPN and CDR2 SVGIG (reference sequence). The CDR3 is 17 residues long. Together with reference TRBV30 and TRBJ2-1, the CDR3 gives the full variable domain: SQTIHQWPATLVQPVGSPLSLECTVEGTSNPNLYWYRQAAGRGLQLLFYSVGIGQISSEVPQNLSASRPQDRQFILSSKKLLLSDSGFYLCAWSVRGGASSYNEQFFGPGTRLTVL.

The chain uses TRBV11-2 and TRBJ1-2, with a weak D call TRBD1 (6 bases). The CDR3 length is 13 residues. V gave up 8 bases and J gave up 4 bases, with 14 bases separating them. Germline assignment: CDR1 SGHAT and CDR2 FQNNGV. CDR3 in DNA: TGTGCCAGCGGGTCTGGACAGTTCTATGGCTACACCTTC. Translated, it gives CASGSGQFYGYTF.